Shown below are 32 T cell receptor beta chains from a single sample sequenced in a study of T cells in women clearing cervical HPV infection (dated by TCRdb to between 2018 and 2020). Library construction relied on the immunoSEQ multiplex PCR assay. Sourced from immuneACCESS, this table was stored by TCRdb with only in-frame sequences that have V and J called. A share of the clones is absent; for the studies checked, an unresolved V gene accounts for under half, and the remainder has no known explanation. This sample's table lists some 20,000 clones. About 4.6% of the sample belongs to the ten largest clones. Sequences were obtained from blood buffy coat. Receptor source: a woman between 18 and 69 years old with a cervical HPV16 infection that either progressed to CIN3+ or cleared (not recorded which).

A word on this clone: The sequence runs out 3 residues before the end of the CDR3; the remainder is reconstructed from the germline J gene. This rearrangement joins TRBV5-1 to TRBJ1-2, with D perhaps TRBD1 (6 bases). Germline values: CDR1 SGHRS, CDR2 YFSETQ. The CDR3 runs to 14 residues. The chain's CDR3 is CASSLAAGGHDYTF. The DNA read from the CDR3 is TGCGCCAGCAGCTTGGCCGCGGGGGGCCACGAC.

Worth noting for this clone: The read ends 3 residues early relative to the CDR3; the germline J gene fills the gap. This chain joins TRBV20-1 and TRBJ2-2; 7 bases align to TRBD1. J was trimmed by 10 bases and V by 3 bases; bases with no gene match: 17. CDR3 length equals 16 residues. The V gene's germline CDR1 is DFQATT and CDR2 SNEGSKA (reference sequence). The CDR3 spells CSASLRGPQGYMELFF. Partial CDR3 DNA: TGCAGTGCTAGCCTCCGGGGACCACAGGGGTATATGGAG.

With regard to this clone: The DNA ends 3 residues before the CDR3 does, and the rest of the CDR3 is filled in from the germline J gene. This chain links TRBV24-1 with TRBJ2-3; perhaps TRBD1 as D (5 bases). V was cut by 4 bases and J by 2 bases, with 18 bases left in between. The CDR3 runs 17 residues. Germline V CDR1 and CDR2: KGHDR, SFDVKD. The chain's CDR3 is CATSDKGAGLFTDTQYF. The CDR3 bases that were read are TGTGCCACCAGTGACAAAGGTGCAGGGTTGTTCACAGATACG.

To note about this clone: The read comes to an end 3 residues before the CDR3 does, leaving the germline J gene to fill in the end. The chain is built from TRBV20-1 and TRBJ2-5; 10 bases match TRBD1. CDR1 and CDR2 (germline): DFQATT, SNEGSKA (reference sequence). The length of the CDR3 is 14 residues. V dropped 5 bases and J dropped 5; count of bases not matched to a gene: 8. The CDR3 bases that were read are TGCAGTGCTGGCCCGACAGGGGGCGCGGAGACC. Translation: CSAGPTGGAET. The full-length CDR3 reads as CSAGPTGGAETQYF.

Points on this clone: The sequence runs out 3 residues before the end of the CDR3; the remainder is reconstructed from the germline J gene. The rearrangement uses TRBV7-3 and TRBJ2-1; TRBD2 is a possible D gene (7 bases). From germline, CDR1 is SGHTA and CDR2 FQGTGA. V shed 2 bases and J shed 8 bases, with 13 bases lying between them. This CDR3 comprises 14 residues. This CDR3 reads CASSLVGGPDEQFF. The CDR3 DNA, read in part, is TGTGCCAGCAGCTTAGTCGGGGGGCCGGATGAG.

Concerning this clone: The missing CDR3 end, 3 residues past where the read stops, is filled in from the germline J gene. J is TRBJ2-7 and V is TRBV6-2 or TRBV6-3, with D unclear. Trimming cost V 6 bases and J 6 bases, with 12 bases left between them. The length of the CDR3 is 12 residues. The germline CDR1 and CDR2 sequences are MNHEY and SVGEGT. The CDR3 loop reads CASSWAPLEQYF. CDR3 bases read: TGTGCCAGCAGCTGGGCTCCTCTCGAG.

This clone is labeled medium-sized based on frequency. The read stops 3 residues short of the end of the CDR3; the missing end is completed from the germline J gene. The chain joins TRBV29-1 to TRBJ2-2; the match to TRBD1 covers 8 bases. Trimming removed 5 bases from V and 6 bases from J; junction bases left unmatched: 5. Germline V gives CDR1 SQVTM, CDR2 ANQGSEA. This CDR3 contains 13 residues. The CDR3 here is CSVLQGAAGELFF. The DNA read from the CDR3 is TGCAGCGTTCTGCAGGGGGCCGCCGGGGAG.

Note on this clone: The read comes to an end 3 residues before the CDR3 does, leaving the germline J gene to fill in the end. The gene calls are TRBV10-3 and TRBJ2-5, with 14 nucleotides matching TRBD2. The CDR3 covers 16 residues. V lost 6 bases to trimming and J lost 5 bases; unmatched junction nucleotides: 8. Germline V lookup: CDR1 ENHRY, CDR2 SYGVKD. This chain's CDR3 is CAISRLAGGQTETQYF. Incomplete CDR3 DNA: TGTGCCATCAGCCGACTAGCGGGGGGGCAGACGGAGACC.

Points on this clone: The read stops 3 residues short of the end of the CDR3; the missing end is completed from the germline J gene. The chain joins TRBV4-2 to TRBJ2-7; TRBD1 matches at 9 bases. Per germline, CDR1 LGHNA and CDR2 YNFKEQ. The CDR3 is 15 residues long. V lost 3 bases and J lost 5; bases outside the gene matches: 8. The CDR3: CASSHPGQGVNEQYF. CDR3 bases read: TGTGCCAGCAGCCACCCGGGACAGGGTGTCAACGAG.

With respect to this clone: The observed sequence ends 3 residues before the CDR3 terminus, with the missing tail filled in from the germline J gene. This rearrangement joins TRBV6-2 or TRBV6-3 to TRBJ2-3; 7 positions agree with TRBD2. The CDR3 has 17 amino acids. From germline, CDR1 is MNHEY and CDR2 SVGEGT. The ends lost 9 bases at V and 0 bases at J; junction bases unmatched: 15. This CDR3 is CASYGRPGLFSTDTQYF. CDR3 DNA (partial): TGTGCCAGTTATGGAAGGCCGGGACTATTTAGCACAGATACG.

As concerns this clone: The read ends 3 residues early relative to the CDR3; the germline J gene fills the gap. The rearrangement links TRBV30 to TRBJ2-2; 16 bases are shared with TRBD2. The CDR3 sequence is 15 residues long. The germline gives CDR1 GTSNPN, CDR2 SVGIG (reference sequence). The trim removed 7 bases at V and 7 bases at J, leaving 6 bases unmatched. CDR3 residues: CASGLAGGRIGELFF. The covered CDR3 bases are TGTGCCTCGGGACTAGCGGGGGGGCGAATCGGGGAG.

As regards this clone: With the read ending 3 residues before the CDR3 end, the germline J gene is used to fill in that end. The chain joins TRBV6-1 to TRBJ1-1; perhaps TRBD1 as D (6 bases). This CDR3 comprises 16 residues. Trimming removed 1 base at V and 5 bases at J, with 17 bases between. Germline V gene lookup returns CDR1 MNHNS and CDR2 SASEGT. The CDR3 spells CASSEEGGLVRTEAFF. The covered CDR3 bases are TGTGCCAGCAGTGAAGAGGGGGGGCTGGTTCGGACTGAA.

To note about this clone: The read gets to within 3 residues of the CDR3 end, and the germline J gene fills in the rest. J is TRBJ1-6 and V is TRBV30; D is ambiguous. Trimming shortened V by 1 base and J by 10 bases, and 8 bases separated the two germline ends. CDR3 length: 12 amino acids. From germline, CDR1 is GTSNPN and CDR2 SVGIG (reference sequence). The CDR3 is CAWSEVKSPLHF. Incomplete CDR3 DNA: TGTGCCTGGAGTGAGGTTAAATCACCC.

With respect to this clone: The sequenced fragment ends 3 residues before the CDR3 boundary, so the rest is inferred from the germline J gene. This sequence joins TRBV2 and TRBJ2-2, with TRBD2 matching 14 bases. This CDR3 region has 18 residues. Germline V CDR1 and CDR2: SNHLY, FYNNEI. V dropped 2 bases and J dropped 1; count of bases not matched to a gene: 3. The CDR3 DNA, read in part, is TGTGCCAGCAGTGAACTAGGGACTAGCGGGGGGAACACCGGGGAG. Its protein is CASSELGTSGGNTGE. The entire CDR3 sequence reads CASSELGTSGGNTGELFF. Combining the CDR3 with reference TRBV2 and TRBJ2-2 gives the whole variable domain EPEVTQTPSHQVTQMGQEVILRCVPISNHLYFYWYRQILGQKVEFLVSFYNNEISEKSEIFDDQFSVERPDGSNFTLKIRSTKLEDSAMYFCASSELGTSGGNTGELFFGEGSRLTVL.

To note about this clone: The read is 3 residues too short to cover the CDR3 end, so that end is filled in from the germline J gene. The genes are TRBV7-2 and TRBJ2-5; 9 bases are a match to TRBD2. This CDR3 comprises 15 residues. Germline CDR1 is SGHTA and CDR2 is FQGNSA. V shed 1 base, J shed 1 base, and the junction held 1 base outside the gene matches. CDR3 DNA, as far as it was read: TGTGCCAGCAGCTTAGTAGCGGGGGCCCAAGAGACC. Translation: CASSLVAGAQET. The full CDR3 reads CASSLVAGAQETQYF.

In the case of this clone: The read terminates 3 residues ahead of where the CDR3 ends, so the germline J gene completes it. J is TRBJ1-6 and V is TRBV10-3; TRBD1 is a possible D gene (5 bases). Trimming took off 0 bases at V and 7 bases at J, with 13 bases between the two ends. Germline V gene sequence: CDR1 ENHRY, CDR2 SYGVKD. The CDR3 is made up of 16 amino acids. This chain's CDR3 is CAISESSARVNSPLHF. The covered CDR3 bases are TGTGCCATCAGTGAGTCGTCCGCCAGGGTGAATTCACCC.

Turning to this clone: The observed sequence ends 3 residues before the CDR3 terminus, with the missing tail filled in from the germline J gene. The J gene is TRBJ2-3, the V gene TRBV5-4, with 7 bases identical to TRBD2. Unmatched junction bases numbered 6, after V lost 5 bases and J lost 0 bases. The CDR3 is made up of 15 amino acids. The V gene's germline CDR1 is SGHNT and CDR2 YYREEE (reference sequence). CDR3 DNA (partial): TGTGCCAGCAGAGCTGCGGGGGTTAGCACAGATACG. Translation gives CASRAAGVSTDT. From start to end, the CDR3 is CASRAAGVSTDTQYF. The full variable domain, rest sourced from reference TRBV5-4 and TRBJ2-3, is ETGVTQSPTHLIKTRGQQVTLRCSSQSGHNTVSWYQQALGQGPQFIFQYYREEENGRGNFPPRFSGLQFPNYSSELNVNALELDDSALYLCASRAAGVSTDTQYFGPGTRLTVL.

As for this clone: The read ends 3 residues before the CDR3 terminus; that terminus is restored from the germline J gene. This sample also contains other DNA sequences that code for the same CDR3. The chain joins TRBV19 to TRBJ1-2; the D is unclear. CDR1 is LNHDA and CDR2 is SQIVND in the germline V gene (reference sequence). The CDR3 consists of 14 residues. V was cut by 5 bases and J by 3 bases, with 13 bases left in between. The CDR3 DNA, read in part, is TGTGCCAGTAGTGAAGATCATAGCTACTATGGC. It is translated as CASSEDHSYYG. The full-length CDR3 reads as CASSEDHSYYGYTF.

Comments on this clone: The junction does not match germline at one end; this may be a read error. The CDR3 is cut off 3 residues early in the read; its end comes from the germline J gene. The V and J genes are TRBV4-2 and TRBJ2-3; TRBD2 is a possible D gene (6 bases). Germline CDR1 is LGHNA and CDR2 is YNFKEQ. This CDR3 is 13 amino acids long. This CDR3 reads CASSQTRGDTQYF. The covered CDR3 bases are TGCGCCAGCAGCCAGACTAGGGGAGATACG.

About this clone itself: The missing CDR3 end, 3 residues past where the read stops, is filled in from the germline J gene. V and J are TRBV20-1 and TRBJ1-6; 7 bases are shared with TRBD1. The V gene end was trimmed by 6 bases and the J gene end by 6 bases; junction bases not matched to a gene: 8. The CDR3 is made up of 14 amino acids. The germline gives CDR1 DFQATT, CDR2 SNEGSKA (reference sequence). CDR3 sequence: CSAAPDRRNSPLHF. The sequenced CDR3 bases are TGCAGTGCCGCCCCGGACAGGCGTAATTCACCC.

Worth noting for this clone: The read ends 3 residues early relative to the CDR3; the germline J gene fills the gap. This rearrangement joins TRBV4-2 to TRBJ1-4; 9 bases are a match to TRBD1. The CDR3 totals 15 residues. Germline V gives CDR1 LGHNA, CDR2 YNFKEQ. V trimming: 4 bases; J trimming: 5 bases; junction bases outside the gene matches: 5. The CDR3 region is CASSPTGTGNEKLFF. Incomplete CDR3 DNA: TGTGCCAGCAGCCCGACGGGGACAGGGAATGAAAAA.

Comments on this clone: The read gets to within 3 residues of the CDR3 end, and the germline J gene fills in the rest. The V call is TRBV30, the J call TRBJ2-3; D may be TRBD1 (5 bases). The length of the CDR3 is 13 residues. Trimming took off 3 bases at V and 7 bases at J, with 14 bases between the two ends. The V gene's germline CDR1 is GTSNPN and CDR2 SVGIG (reference sequence). CDR3 DNA, as far as it was read: TGTGCCTGGAGGGTAGGACAAACTTATACG. This translates into CAWRVGQTYT. The entire CDR3 sequence reads CAWRVGQTYTQYF. Full variable domain (missing parts from reference TRBV30 and TRBJ2-3): SQTIHQWPATLVQPVGSPLSLECTVEGTSNPNLYWYRQAAGRGLQLLFYSVGIGQISSEVPQNLSASRPQDRQFILSSKKLLLSDSGFYLCAWRVGQTYTQYFGPGTRLTVL.

Notes on this clone: With the read ending 3 residues before the CDR3 end, the germline J gene is used to fill in that end. The genes are TRBV7-9 and TRBJ2-4; tentative D call: TRBD1 (6 bases). Germline CDR1 reads SEHNR; CDR2 reads FQNEAQ (reference sequence). The CDR3 is made up of 14 amino acids. The CDR3 loop reads CASSPQGPFYGQYF. The CDR3 bases that were read are TGTGCCAGCAGCCCACAGGGCCCTTTTTATGGT.

As concerns this clone: The observed sequence ends 3 residues before the CDR3 terminus, with the missing tail filled in from the germline J gene. The chain carries TRBV7-2 and TRBJ1-6; possible D gene TRBD1, 6 bases. The CDR3 spans 18 residues. CDR1 SGHTA and CDR2 FQGNSA come from the germline V gene. V was pared by 0 bases and J by 2 bases, with 14 bases between. CDR3 protein: CASSLAGGGVPYNSPLHF. Incomplete CDR3 DNA: TGTGCCAGCAGCTTAGCGGGGGGGGGCGTCCCCTATAATTCACCC.

Note on this clone: Read data end 3 residues before the CDR3 end; the end is taken from the germline J gene. The chain links TRBV19 to TRBJ2-1, with D tentatively TRBD2 (6 bases). The germline gives CDR1 LNHDA, CDR2 SQIVND (reference sequence). The CDR3 extends over 14 amino acids. Trimming cost V 4 bases and J 1 base, with 8 bases left between them. The sequenced CDR3 bases are TGTGCCAGTAGTAGTCGGGGGTCCTACAATGAG. Protein sequence: CASSSRGSYNE. The full CDR3 sequence reads CASSSRGSYNEQFF.

Points on this clone: The read falls 3 residues short of the CDR3 end, and the missing part is taken from the germline J gene. The chain is built from TRBV5-1 and TRBJ2-2, with 14 bases that match TRBD2. Germline V lookup: CDR1 SGHRS, CDR2 YFSETQ. J lost 0 bases, V lost 3 bases, and 1 base had no gene match. This CDR3 region has 17 residues. CDR3 region: CASSWGLAGANTGELFF. Incomplete CDR3 DNA: TGCGCCAGCAGCTGGGGACTAGCGGGGGCGAACACCGGGGAG.

Here the CDR3 reads CASQVLNTEAFF. CDR3 DNA, as far as it was read: TGTGCCAGCCAGGTCCTGAACACTGAA. The rearrangement uses TRBV5-6 and TRBJ1-1; D call uncertain. Sequencing ends 3 residues short of the CDR3 end; the germline J gene provides the rest. Germline CDR1 SGHDT, CDR2 YYEEEE. Trimming left V 7 bases short and J 0 bases short, with 7 bases between. CDR3 length equals 12 residues.

As regards this clone: Read data end 3 residues before the CDR3 end; the end is taken from the germline J gene. The chain carries TRBV30 and TRBJ2-2; D is unclear. This CDR3 has 15 residues. The germline V and J ends were trimmed by 0 bases and 6 bases, with 14 bases remaining between them. Germline V gene sequence: CDR1 GTSNPN, CDR2 SVGIG (reference sequence). The part of the CDR3 DNA that was read is TGTGCCTGGAGTGTACCACAGTACCGTTCCGGGGAG. It codes for CAWSVPQYRSGE. The whole CDR3 region reads CAWSVPQYRSGELFF.

Of note for this clone: The CDR3 end falls 3 residues outside the read, so it is completed with the germline J gene. V gene TRBV7-9 combines with J gene TRBJ1-2; D may be TRBD1 (5 bases). CDR3 length equals 13 residues. Germline V lookup: CDR1 SEHNR, CDR2 FQNEAQ (reference sequence). Incomplete CDR3 DNA: TGTGCCAGCAGTCCAGGGCAGGGCAATGAC. Translated, it gives CASSPGQGND. From start to end, the CDR3 is CASSPGQGNDYTF.

Concerning this clone: The CDR3 is cut off 3 residues early in the read; its end comes from the germline J gene. Different DNA sequences within this sample yield the same CDR3. J is TRBJ1-2 and V is TRBV29-1, with 7 bases that match TRBD1. V lost 1 base and J lost 4; bases outside the gene matches: 0. CDR1 SQVTM and CDR2 ANQGSEA come from the germline V gene. CDR3 length: 12 amino acids. CDR3 DNA, as far as it was read: TGCAGCGTTGAAGGACAGGGCTATGGC. This encodes CSVEGQGYG. The whole CDR3 sequence is CSVEGQGYGYTF.

Comments on this clone: The read terminates 3 residues ahead of where the CDR3 ends, so the germline J gene completes it. This chain links TRBV7-6 with TRBJ2-1; 8 bases are shared with TRBD2. Germline V gene data show CDR1 as SGHVS and CDR2 as FNYEAQ. CDR3 length: 16 residues. V gave up 1 base and J gave up 8 bases; unmatched junction bases: 10. CDR3: CASSLGSGGGGHEQFF. The sequenced part of the CDR3 DNA is TGTGCCAGCAGCTTAGGGTCCGGGGGCGGGGGGCATGAG. The entire variable domain, with the rest obtained from reference TRBV7-6 and TRBJ2-1, is as follows: GAGVSQSPRYKVTKRGQDVALRCDPISGHVSLYWYRQALGQGPEFLTYFNYEAQQDKSGLPNDRFSAERPEGSISTLTIQRTEQRDSAMYRCASSLGSGGGGHEQFFGPGTRLTVL.

The sequenced part of the CDR3 DNA is TGCGCCAGCAGCCAAGGGTCCCCTTACAGAATTGGC. It specifies CASSQGSPYRIG. The whole CDR3 reads CASSQGSPYRIGYTF. The chain is built from TRBV4-1 and TRBJ1-2; no clear D. Read data end 3 residues before the CDR3 end; the end is taken from the germline J gene. Germline lookup yields CDR1 MGHRA and CDR2 YSYEKL. CDR3 size: 15 residues. Trimming pared 1 base from V and 7 bases from J, leaving 16 bases between.